This T cell receptor beta chain was sequenced during a study of T cells in Graves' hyperthyroidism and ophthalmopathy. V gave up 11 bases and J gave up 4 bases, with 15 bases separating them. The CDR3 spans 14 residues. CDR1 is LNHDA, CDR2 SQIVND, per germline (reference sequence). TCR beta CDR3 regions were amplified from RNA. TCR CDR3 regions were first amplified by RT-PCR with HTBI primers. TCRdb redid the calling of the multiplex PCR reads with MiXCR, one entry per CDR3 protein. Of 560,000 or so distinct CDR3 sequences detected, around 45% appear once; the ten largest clones hold about 7.9%. This receptor was obtained from a woman younger than 30 with Graves' hyperthyroidism. The chain combines TRBV19 with TRBJ1-6; TRBD1 might be the D (5 bases). What was sequenced was peripheral blood or thyroid tissue (not recorded which). The CDR3 spells CAWRSGRYNSPLHF. Here the CDR3 DNA reads TGTGCCTGGAGGTCGGGACGGTATAATTCACCCCTCCACTTT.